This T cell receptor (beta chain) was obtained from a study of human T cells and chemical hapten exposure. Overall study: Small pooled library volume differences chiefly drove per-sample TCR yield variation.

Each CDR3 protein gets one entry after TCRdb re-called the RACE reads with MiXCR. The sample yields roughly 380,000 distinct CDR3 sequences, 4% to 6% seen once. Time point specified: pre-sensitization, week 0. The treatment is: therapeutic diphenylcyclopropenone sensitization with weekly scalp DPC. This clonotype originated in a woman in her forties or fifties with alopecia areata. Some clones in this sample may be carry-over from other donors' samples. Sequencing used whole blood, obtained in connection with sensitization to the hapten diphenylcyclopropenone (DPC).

CDR3 amino acids: CASSQDSAAFSMNTEAFF. The CDR3 bases are TGTGCCAGCAGCCAAGATTCAGCCGCTTTCAGCATGAACACTGAAGCTTTCTTT. This chain connects TRBV3-1 to TRBJ1-1; D not certain. The CDR3 is made up of 18 amino acids. Per the germline V gene, CDR1 is LGHDT and CDR2 is YNNKEL (reference sequence). The V end was cut by 0 bases, the J end by 0 bases, with 17 bases between.